The table lists the clone carrying this T cell receptor (beta chain) with many counts. Its antigen remains unknown. The data are from a study of read filtering for tumor transcriptome and immune sequencing. Study information: Transcriptome libraries were built from DNase-treated RNA. Points from the study as a whole: The sorted CD138-negative fraction was a mixed bone marrow immune population, not purified T cells.

This library used 300 to 450 ng RNA and molecular barcoded adaptors spanning alpha/delta and beta/gamma chains. MiXCR, applied by TCRdb to the reads, yields one record per CDR3 protein. The data hold roughly 61,000 distinct CDR3 sequences, with around an eighth observed a single time. V shed 0 bases and J shed 1 base, with 12 bases lying between them. Germline CDR1 and CDR2: MGHRA and YSYEKL. The CDR3 extends over 16 amino acids. The chain employs TRBV4-1 and TRBJ1-1, with D unresolved. Specimen: a population of CD138-negative cells sorted from bone marrow. This TCR was sampled from a donor aged 40 or over with multiple myeloma. CDR3 coding DNA: TGCGCCAGCAGCCAAGAGATAGTCATTAAGAACACTGAAGCTTTCTTT. Translating gives CASSQEIVIKNTEAFF.